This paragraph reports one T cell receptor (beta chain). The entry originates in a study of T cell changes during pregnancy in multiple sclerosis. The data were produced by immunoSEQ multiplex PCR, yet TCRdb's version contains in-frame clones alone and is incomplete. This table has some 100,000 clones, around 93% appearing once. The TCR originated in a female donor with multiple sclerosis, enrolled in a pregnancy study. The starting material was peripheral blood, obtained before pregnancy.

The CDR3 region has the DNA TGTGCCAGCAGCTTACAGGTCATCCAAGAGACCCAGTACTTC. This sequence encodes CASSLQVIQETQYF. V is TRBV7-2 and J is TRBJ2-5; no firm D call. This CDR3 region has 14 residues. Trimming shortened V by 2 bases and J by 1 base, and 8 bases separated the two germline ends. Germline V gene lookup returns CDR1 SGHTA and CDR2 FQGNSA. The variable domain in full, completed from reference TRBV7-2 and TRBJ2-5, reads GAGVSQSPSNKVTEKGKDVELRCDPISGHTALYWYRQSLGQGLEFLIYFQGNSAPDKSGLPSDRFSAERTGGSVSTLTIQRTQQEDSAVYLCASSLQVIQETQYFGPGTRLLVL.